A selection of T cell receptor beta chains follows, all from one sample in a study of B cell selection in AIRE deficiency. The table came from immunoSEQ multiplex PCR; TCRdb's copy has only in-frame clones and leaves some out. Of 20,000 to 25,000 clones in the sample, approximately 97% were seen once. The material sequenced was conventional CD4+ T cells sorted from PBMCs. Receptors were obtained from a human donor with AIRE deficiency. CDR3s include the opening cysteine and the closing phenylalanine or tryptophan. The D gene is left open where the match is weak. The size entry is marked missing in some rows and otherwise reads once, few, many or a size class.

TRBV29-1	-	TRBJ1-2	-	13	TGCAGCGTTGGGTCGGACGCATACTATGGCTACACCTTC	CSVGSDAYYGYTF
TRBV19	-	TRBJ2-7	-	14	TGTGCCAGTAGTATAACAGGGATAACCTACGAGCAGTACTTC	CASSITGITYEQYF
TRBV4-2	-	TRBJ2-3	-	12	TGTGCCAGCAGCCATGCACTGGATACGCAGTATTTT	CASSHALDTQYF
TRBV12-2	-	TRBJ2-2	-	21	TGTGCAAGTCGCCCACCGAGTGGGACTAGCGGGAGACTAGCGAACACCGGGGAGCTGTTTTTT	CASRPPSGTSGRLANTGELFF
TRBV28	TRBD1	TRBJ1-4	-	15	TGTGCCAGCAGTCCAATGGGACAGGGGTATGAAAAACTGTTTTTT	CASSPMGQGYEKLFF
TRBV28	TRBD1	TRBJ1-1	-	15	TGTGCCAGCAGGACGCCGGACAGGGATGCCGCTGAAGCTTTCTTT	CASRTPDRDAAEAFF
TRBV5-1	TRBD2	TRBJ2-1	-	15	TGCGCCAGCCGACTAGCGGGAGGCCAGTTGAATGAGCAGTTCTTC	CASRLAGGQLNEQFF
TRBV7-8	-	TRBJ1-1	-	12	TGTGCCAGCAGCGATCGACACGCTAAAGCTTTCTTT	CASSDRHAKAFF
TRBV10-3	TRBD2	TRBJ2-7	-	18	TGTGCCATCAGTGAAGCGGGGACTAGCGGGAGGGGAACCTACGAGCAGTACTTC	CAISEAGTSGRGTYEQYF
TRBV6-5	-	TRBJ1-1	-	15	TGTGCCAGCAGTACCATAGGGCAGGGGAACACTGAAGCTTTCTTT	CASSTIGQGNTEAFF
TRBV6-6	TRBD1	TRBJ1-4	-	14	TGTGCCAGCAGTTGGGACAGGATGGGTGAAAAACTGTTTTTT	CASSWDRMGEKLFF
TRBV7-9	TRBD1	TRBJ1-2	-	16	TGTGCCAGCAGCTTAGCCTACCCTGGGACAGGGTCTGGCTACACCTTC	CASSLAYPGTGSGYTF
TRBV19	-	TRBJ1-5	once	15	TGTGCCAGTATAGGCCTACAGGGTCGGAATCAGCCCCAGCATTTT	CASIGLQGRNQPQHF
TRBV19	-	TRBJ2-1	-	13	TGTGCCAGTAGTATGATAGTTTACAATGAGCAGTTCTTC	CASSMIVYNEQFF
TRBV29-1	-	TRBJ1-1	-	11	TGCAGCGTGAACACGAACACTGAAGCTTTCTTT	CSVNTNTEAFF
TRBV5-1	-	TRBJ1-2	-	12	TGCGCCAGCAGCGCGACAGTCTATGGCTACACCTTC	CASSATVYGYTF
TRBV6-1	TRBD1	TRBJ2-6	-	18	TGTGCCAGCAGTGAACGCATACAGGGGGCACAGGGGGCCAACGTCCTGACTTTC	CASSERIQGAQGANVLTF
TRBV21-1	-	TRBJ2-5	-	13	TGTGCCAGCAGCAAATTGGGGGAAGAGACCCAGTACTTC	CASSKLGEETQYF
TRBV9	-	TRBJ2-3	-	15	TGTGCCAGCAGCGTAGTTGGAGTAAGCACAGATACGCAGTATTTT	CASSVVGVSTDTQYF
TRBV28	-	TRBJ1-2	-	14	TGTGCCCTCTCCGAGGGGTCCAGGTACTATGGCTACACCTTC	CALSEGSRYYGYTF
TRBV5-4	-	TRBJ2-3	-	15	TGTGCCAGCAGCTTGTCCGGAAGAAGCACAGATACGCAGTATTTT	CASSLSGRSTDTQYF
TRBV18	TRBD2	TRBJ2-7	-	14	TGTGCCAGCTTGCGGGGGACGGCCGCCTACGAGCAGTACTTC	CASLRGTAAYEQYF
TRBV5-1	TRBD2	TRBJ2-2	-	16	TGCGCCAGCAGCTTGCCGGCTAGCGGTATCACCGGGGAGCTGTTTTTT	CASSLPASGITGELFF
TRBV28	-	TRBJ1-6	-	15	TGTGCCAGCAGGCCCTCCAGACAGGAGAGTTCACCCCTCCACTTT	CASRPSRQESSPLHF
TRBV5-8	-	TRBJ1-3	-	18	TGTGCCAGCAGCTCCAGCCCCCGGGCAGCCTTTTCTGGAAACACCATATATTTT	CASSSSPRAAFSGNTIYF
TRBV6-1	TRBD2	TRBJ2-1	-	15	TGTGCCAGCAGGCTAAGGACTAGCGGCTACAATGAGCAGTTCTTC	CASRLRTSGYNEQFF
TRBV5-1	-	TRBJ2-7	-	13	TGCGCCAGCAGCTTGGCGCAGGGGAGCGAGCAGTACTTC	CASSLAQGSEQYF
TRBV9	TRBD1	TRBJ2-2	-	15	TGTGCCAGCAGCCCCAGGACAGGTAACACCGGGGAGCTGTTTTTT	CASSPRTGNTGELFF
TRBV7-2	TRBD1	TRBJ1-2	-	16	TGTGCCAGCAGCTCAACTCGGACAGGGGGGAACTATGGCTACACCTTC	CASSSTRTGGNYGYTF
TRBV5-4	-	TRBJ1-2	-	13	TGTGCCAGCAGCTTGACAGGCCTCTATGGCTACACCTTC	CASSLTGLYGYTF
TRBV28	-	TRBJ1-5	-	16	TGTGCCAGCAGTGCCCGGGGGGGAGGAGGCAATCAGCCCCAGCATTTT	CASSARGGGGNQPQHF
TRBV5-1	TRBD2	TRBJ2-2	-	16	TGCGCCAGCAGCTTTTTGGGACTAGCGGGCACCGGGGAGCTGTTTTTT	CASSFLGLAGTGELFF
TRBV10-3	-	TRBJ1-1	-	15	TGTGCCATCAGTGAGTACAACAGAGGTGGGACTGAAGCTTTCTTT	CAISEYNRGGTEAFF
TRBV5-4	-	TRBJ2-3	-	19	TGTGCCAGCAGCTTGGCCCCCAACCGTAGAGAGGGAGTGGCAGATACGCAGTATTTT	CASSLAPNRREGVADTQYF
TRBV28	-	TRBJ2-3	-	14	TGTGCCAGCAAAAAGGGCGGTAGCACAGATACGCAGTATTTT	CASKKGGSTDTQYF
TRBV2	TRBD1	TRBJ1-1	-	20	TGTGCCAGCACCCCGCCGAAGGGGGGGACAGGGGGCTTCGGGAACACTGAAGCTTTCTTT	CASTPPKGGTGGFGNTEAFF
TRBV7-3	-	TRBJ2-3	-	17	TGTGCCAGCAGCGCCGACCCCTTCGACTTTTTATCAGATACGCAGTATTTT	CASSADPFDFLSDTQYF
TRBV28	-	TRBJ1-1	-	15	TGTGCCAGCCGCTTCGGGGCACTCGAGGGCACTGAAGCTTTCTTT	CASRFGALEGTEAFF
TRBV7-2	-	TRBJ2-7	-	12	TGTGCCAGCAGCTTACAGAGGTCCGAGCAGTACTTC	CASSLQRSEQYF
TRBV28	TRBD2	TRBJ2-7	-	13	TGTGCCAGCAGGGACAGCGGGAGAACTGAGCAGTACTTC	CASRDSGRTEQYF
TRBV27	-	TRBJ2-5	-	13	TGTGCCAGCAGTTTTCGGGGGCAAGAGACCCAGTACTTC	CASSFRGQETQYF
TRBV21-1	-	TRBJ2-1	-	19	TGTGCCAGCAGCAATGGATCGAATGGCGGGACTAGCGGTTACAATGAGCAGTTCTTC	CASSNGSNGGTSGYNEQFF
TRBV6-1	TRBD2	TRBJ2-7	-	15	TGTGCCAGCAGGCCGGGACTAGCGGGAGTGGACGAGCAGTACTTC	CASRPGLAGVDEQYF
TRBV29-1	-	TRBJ2-1	-	14	TGCAGCGTTTTTCGTGGGACGGTCACCAATGGCCAGTTCTTC	CSVFRGTVTNGQFF
TRBV28	-	TRBJ1-5	-	14	TGTGCCAGCAGTCTCAGGGAGGGTGGTCAGCCCCAGCATTTT	CASSLREGGQPQHF
TRBV28	-	TRBJ2-1	-	14	TGTGCCAGCAGCTCCGATGTCCGGGGCAATGAGCAGTTCTTC	CASSSDVRGNEQFF
TRBV30	-	TRBJ1-3	-	11	TGTGCCCGCGCTAGAGGAAACACCATATATTTT	CARARGNTIYF
TRBV19	-	TRBJ2-5	-	13	TGTGCCAGTATCTCCACCTCGTTAGAGACCCAGTACTTC	CASISTSLETQYF
TRBV27	-	TRBJ2-1	-	13	TGTGCCAGCAGAAGAGGCCCCTACAATGAGCAGTTCTTC	CASRRGPYNEQFF
TRBV7-9	-	TRBJ2-3	-	13	TGTGCCAGCAGCCCCCCGGGGTCAGATACGCAGTATTTT	CASSPPGSDTQYF
TRBV5-4	-	TRBJ2-1	-	15	TGTGCCAGCAGGTACCTAGCTACCTCTAACAATGAGCAGTTCTTC	CASRYLATSNNEQFF
TRBV6-6	-	TRBJ2-3	-	14	TGTGCCAGCAGTTATCTCCGGGGCACAGATACGCAGTATTTT	CASSYLRGTDTQYF
TRBV28	-	TRBJ2-4	-	13	TGTGCCAGCTCCGGGACTCCCAAAAACATTCAGTACTTC	CASSGTPKNIQYF
TRBV28	TRBD2	TRBJ2-7	-	19	TGTGCCAGCAGTGAACTGGGGACTAGCGGGAGTCCGGGCTCCTACGAGCAGTACTTC	CASSELGTSGSPGSYEQYF
TRBV7-3	TRBD2	TRBJ2-1	-	17	TGTGCCAGCAGCTTATTTGGTAGCGGGAGCTCCTACAATGAGCAGTTCTTC	CASSLFGSGSSYNEQFF
TRBV28	-	TRBJ2-7	-	13	TGTGCCAGCAGGGGCCTCCTGCCCTACGAGCAGTACTTC	CASRGLLPYEQYF
TRBV6-6	TRBD2	TRBJ2-1	-	16	TGTGCCAGCAGTCTCCACGGACTAGCGGGAGACAATGAGCAGTTCTTC	CASSLHGLAGDNEQFF